This entry lists 4 T cell receptor beta chains sequenced from one sample in a study of OX40 agonist ivuxolimab in advanced cancers. This table comes from immunoSEQ multiplex PCR, and its TCRdb copy is limited to in-frame clones, with some not included. This sample has 60,000 to 75,000 clones, with around nine tenths found just once. The starting material was CD4+ or CD8+ T cells sorted from blood, obtained in a trial of the OX40 agonist ivuxolimab. These receptors came from an adult with an advanced solid tumor such as melanoma, head and neck, liver or kidney cancer.

The rearrangement links TRBV4-1 to TRBJ2-7; possible D gene TRBD2, 6 bases. Germline V gene sequence: CDR1 MGHRA, CDR2 YSYEKL. The CDR3 has 15 amino acids. Trimming left V 3 bases short and J 7 bases short, with 19 bases between. The CDR3 DNA reads as TGCGCCAGCAGCCATATGTCCGAGGAGGGCGAGGAGCAGTACTTC. Its protein is CASSHMSEEGEEQYF.

The chain employs TRBV16 and TRBJ1-1; D unresolved. Germline CDR1 is KGHSY and CDR2 is FQNENV. V lost 4 bases and J lost 1, with 7 bases in between. CDR3 length: 13 residues. In DNA form, the CDR3 reads TGTGCCAGCAGCCTGGCCTGGAACACTGAAGCTTTCTTT. This sequence encodes CASSLAWNTEAFF.

This chain connects TRBV18 to TRBJ1-1; no firm D call. V dropped 4 bases and J dropped 12 bases, with 12 bases sitting between them. The germline CDR1 and CDR2 sequences are KGHSH and LQKENI. The CDR3 extends over 11 amino acids. CDR3 region: CASSRGGKTFF. The CDR3 region has the DNA TGTGCCAGCTCACGCGGAGGGAAAACTTTCTTT.

The chain employs TRBV14 and TRBJ2-1; TRBD1 might be the D (5 bases). This CDR3 is 16 amino acids long. Trimming removed 1 base at V and 0 bases at J, with 10 bases between. Germline V gene sequence: CDR1 SGHDN, CDR2 FVKESK. CDR3 sequence: CASSQGQISSYNEQFF. Written as DNA, the CDR3 is TGTGCCAGCAGCCAAGGACAGATCAGCTCCTACAATGAGCAGTTCTTC.